These 22 T cell receptor beta chains share one sample of origin, sequenced in a study of blood T cell repertoires in COVID-19. Sequenced by immunoSEQ multiplex PCR; TCRdb stores in-frame clones only, minus some. The sample has 140,000 to 150,000 clones; 65% to 85% are singletons. Sequenced: peripheral blood. These receptors were collected from a man aged 50 or older with active or convalescent COVID-19.

V usage is TRBV18 and J usage is TRBJ2-7; the D gene is possibly TRBD1 (6 bases). The V and J ends lost 3 bases and 2 bases respectively, with 14 bases between them. Germline V lookup: CDR1 KGHSH, CDR2 LQKENI. The CDR3 extends over 15 amino acids. The CDR3 protein is CASSPVQGTPYEQYF. In DNA form, the CDR3 reads TGTGCCAGCTCACCTGTCCAGGGGACCCCCTACGAGCAGTACTTC.

The chain has TRBV18 and TRBJ2-1; a possible D gene is TRBD2 (6 bases). Germline CDR1 reads KGHSH; CDR2 reads LQKENI. CDR3 length equals 15 residues. V dropped 3 bases and J dropped 8 bases, with 17 bases sitting between them. CDR3: CASSPFAGPMDEQFF. In DNA form, the CDR3 reads TGTGCCAGCTCACCTTTTGCGGGGCCTATGGATGAGCAGTTCTTC.

This clone was seen a single time. The chain couples TRBV2 to TRBJ1-2, with unresolved D. This CDR3 has 14 amino acids. V lost 6 bases and J 4 bases, leaving 15 bases between the germline ends. The germline CDR1 and CDR2 sequences are SNHLY and FYNNEI. Written as DNA, the CDR3 is TGTGCCAGCAGGGCCGGTGGTTCGGGCTATGGCTACACCTTC. Encoded protein: CASRAGGSGYGYTF.

This clone was detected a few times. The V gene is TRBV3-1 (or the pseudogene TRBV3-2), the J gene TRBJ1-2, with a possible D match to TRBD1 (5 bases). V dropped 1 base and J dropped 7 bases, with 16 bases sitting between them. Per the germline V gene, CDR1 is LGHDT and CDR2 is YNNKEL (reference sequence). This CDR3 contains 15 residues. Here the CDR3 reads CASSQGGRVWPGYTF. In DNA form, the CDR3 reads TGTGCCAGCAGCCAAGGGGGCAGGGTCTGGCCTGGCTACACCTTC.

The chain combines TRBV9 with TRBJ2-5; TRBD1 might be the D (5 bases). Germline CDR1 is SGDLS and CDR2 is YYNGEE. The V and J ends lost 3 bases and 4 bases respectively, with 16 bases between them. This CDR3 region has 15 residues. In nucleotides, the CDR3 is TGTGCCAGCAGCGCTACAGGCGGTTTGAGAGAGACCCAGTACTTC. This gives the protein CASSATGGLRETQYF.

The chain uses TRBV19 and TRBJ2-3; 9 bases align to TRBD1. V lost 5 bases to trimming and J lost 0 bases; unmatched junction nucleotides: 12. The CDR3 has 18 residues. From germline, CDR1 is LNHDA and CDR2 SQIVND (reference sequence). Here the CDR3 reads CASSPSPGTGPSTDTQYF. CDR3 in DNA: TGTGCCAGTAGTCCGTCGCCCGGGACAGGGCCAAGCACAGATACGCAGTATTTT. The full variable domain, completed using reference TRBV19 and TRBJ2-3, is DGGITQSPKYLFRKEGQNVTLSCEQNLNHDAMYWYRQDPGQGLRLIYYSQIVNDFQKGDIAEGYSVSREKKESFPLTVTSAQKNPTAFYLCASSPSPGTGPSTDTQYFGPGTRLTVL.

V and J are TRBV9 and TRBJ2-5; D possibly corresponds to TRBD2 (5 bases). The CDR3 is made up of 15 amino acids. In germline, CDR1 is SGDLS, CDR2 YYNGEE. V lost 7 bases, J lost 1 base, and 17 bases lay in between. The CDR3 here is CASGLRGSGQETQYF. The CDR3 coding sequence is TGTGCCAGCGGCCTACGGGGAAGCGGCCAAGAGACCCAGTACTTC.

This sequence joins TRBV30 and TRBJ1-5; D is undetermined. Trimming removed 1 base at V and 2 bases at J, with 9 bases between. This CDR3 contains 14 residues. Germline V gene data show CDR1 as GTSNPN and CDR2 as SVGIG (reference sequence). The CDR3 DNA follows: TGTGCCTGGAGTGGAGGGCTGGGCAATCAGCCCCAGCATTTT. Translation: CAWSGGLGNQPQHF.

This chain connects TRBV7-2 to TRBJ2-7; 13 bases align to TRBD2. Germline V gene data show CDR1 as SGHTA and CDR2 as FQGNSA. V gave up 1 base and J gave up 6 bases; unmatched junction bases: 6. The CDR3 totals 16 residues. The CDR3 DNA reads TGTGCCAGCAGCTTAGGCCGGACTAGCGGGAGAGGCGAGCAGTACTTC. It is translated as CASSLGRTSGRGEQYF.

The V and J genes are TRBV3-1 (or the pseudogene TRBV3-2) and TRBJ1-6; D unresolved. CDR1 and CDR2 (germline): LGHDT, YNNKEL (reference sequence). Trimming removed 2 bases from V and 4 bases from J, with 9 bases in between. CDR3 size: 15 residues. CDR3 sequence reads: CASSQNTAYNSPLHF. CDR3 sequence (DNA): TGTGCCAGCAGCCAAAATACCGCGTATAATTCACCCCTCCACTTT.

The J gene is TRBJ2-7, the V gene TRBV4-1; D uncertain. The ends were cut back, 0 bases at V and 3 bases at J, with 9 bases in the middle. Germline assignment: CDR1 MGHRA and CDR2 YSYEKL. This CDR3 has 14 residues. The CDR3 nucleotides are TGCGCCAGCAGCCAAGATGGCCTGGTCTACGAGCAGTACTTC. Its translation is CASSQDGLVYEQYF.

The V and J genes are TRBV7-3 and TRBJ2-1; 11 positions match TRBD1. V was pared by 3 bases and J by 8 bases, with 12 bases of the junction left unmatched. The CDR3 extends over 17 amino acids. Germline values: CDR1 SGHTA, CDR2 FQGTGA. CDR3 sequence reads: CASSFYSGQGVRYEQFF. For the CDR3, the DNA is TGTGCCAGCAGCTTCTACTCGGGACAGGGGGTCCGATATGAGCAGTTCTTC.

The chain uses TRBV6-5 and TRBJ1-5, with 8 bases lining up with TRBD1. Per the germline V gene, CDR1 is MNHEY and CDR2 is SVGAGI. With 6 bases clipped from V and 0 bases from J, the junction kept 4 bases outside the gene matches. CDR3 length: 15 amino acids. In nucleotides, the CDR3 is TGTGCCAGCAGCCTCGGACAGGGTAGCAATCAGCCCCAGCATTTT. The encoded protein is CASSLGQGSNQPQHF.

The CDR3 nucleotides read TGCAGCGTCAGGGCCCACTACGAGCAGTACTTC. Translation gives CSVRAHYEQYF. The chain joins TRBV29-1 to TRBJ2-7; maybe TRBD1 (5 bases). Germline V gene sequence: CDR1 SQVTM, CDR2 ANQGSEA. Trimming shortened V by 6 bases and J by 3 bases, and 9 bases separated the two germline ends. CDR3 length: 11 residues.

This chain connects TRBV7-9 to TRBJ1-2, with D hard to call. Trimming took 1 base from V and 2 from J, leaving 14 bases between them. Germline V gives CDR1 SEHNR, CDR2 FQNEAQ (reference sequence). The CDR3 covers 16 residues. CDR3 loop: CASSLEVIGGNYGYTF. CDR3 DNA sequence: TGTGCCAGCAGCTTAGAAGTCATTGGAGGGAACTATGGCTACACCTTC.

This clone was seen only a few times. This chain uses TRBV30 with TRBJ2-1, with 12 bases aligning to TRBD2. The V gene's germline CDR1 is GTSNPN and CDR2 SVGIG (reference sequence). The CDR3 runs 16 residues. Trimming took 3 bases from V and 8 from J; bases not matched to a gene: 11. As DNA, the CDR3 is TGTGCCTGGAGGGGCCCGACTAGCGGGAGTATGGATGAGCAGTTCTTC. It encodes CAWRGPTSGSMDEQFF.

The chain uses TRBV19 and TRBJ2-7; 10 bases map to TRBD1. Unmatched junction bases numbered 3, after V lost 0 bases and J lost 1 base. The germline V gene encodes CDR1 LNHDA and CDR2 SQIVND (reference sequence). The length of the CDR3 is 16 residues. The CDR3 reads CASSIDGTGASYEQYF. As DNA, the CDR3 is TGTGCCAGTAGTATAGATGGGACAGGGGCGTCCTACGAGCAGTACTTC. Combining the CDR3 with reference TRBV19 and TRBJ2-7 gives the whole variable domain DGGITQSPKYLFRKEGQNVTLSCEQNLNHDAMYWYRQDPGQGLRLIYYSQIVNDFQKGDIAEGYSVSREKKESFPLTVTSAQKNPTAFYLCASSIDGTGASYEQYFGPGTRLTVT.

The rearrangement joins TRBV28 to TRBJ2-7, with 9 positions matching TRBD1. With 5 bases clipped from V and 3 bases from J, the junction kept 11 bases outside the gene matches. CDR1 and CDR2 (germline): MDHEN, SYDVKM. This CDR3 comprises 16 residues. The CDR3 sequence is CASSLRPGTGLYEQYF. The CDR3 DNA is TGTGCCAGCAGTCTTCGCCCCGGGACAGGGCTCTACGAGCAGTACTTC.

The gene calls are TRBV27 and TRBJ1-1; a possible D gene is TRBD1 (5 bases). This CDR3 is 15 amino acids long. Per the germline V gene, CDR1 is MNHEY and CDR2 is SMNVEV (reference sequence). V lost 5 bases to trimming and J lost 2 bases, with 15 bases between them. The CDR3, as DNA: TGTGCCAGCAGTGCCAGGGCAGGCCACAACACTGAAGCTTTCTTT. It yields the protein CASSARAGHNTEAFF.

The chain combines TRBV27 with TRBJ1-1, with TRBD1 matching over 7 bases. This CDR3 region has 16 residues. Trimming at V came to 0 bases and at J to 3 bases, leaving 7 bases not matched to a gene. Per the germline V gene, CDR1 is MNHEY and CDR2 is SMNVEV (reference sequence). DNA for the CDR3: TGTGCCAGCAGTTTATCGGCCGCGGGACAGCACACTGAAGCTTTCTTT. This codes for CASSLSAAGQHTEAFF.

This chain links TRBV5-6 with TRBJ2-7; 8 bases line up with TRBD2. This CDR3 region has 13 residues. CDR1 SGHDT and CDR2 YYEEEE come from the germline V gene. V lost 5 bases to trimming and J lost 9 bases; unmatched junction nucleotides: 10. As DNA, the CDR3 is TGTGCCAGCAGACGGGAGGGGGATGGAGCGCAGTACTTC. Protein: CASRREGDGAQYF. Together with reference TRBV5-6 and TRBJ2-7, the CDR3 gives the full variable domain: DAGVTQSPTHLIKTRGQQVTLRCSPKSGHDTVSWYQQALGQGPQFIFQYYEEEERQRGNFPDRFSGHQFPNYSSELNVNALLLGDSALYLCASRREGDGAQYFGPGTRLTVT.

This chain joins TRBV6-5 and TRBJ2-7, with 9 nucleotides matching TRBD2. V dropped 0 bases and J dropped 4; count of bases not matched to a gene: 7. This CDR3 is built from 16 residues. Germline V gene data show CDR1 as MNHEY and CDR2 as SVGAGI. As DNA, the CDR3 is TGTGCCAGCAGTTACTCGGTTTCAACTAGCGGGTACGAGCAGTACTTC. It yields the protein CASSYSVSTSGYEQYF.